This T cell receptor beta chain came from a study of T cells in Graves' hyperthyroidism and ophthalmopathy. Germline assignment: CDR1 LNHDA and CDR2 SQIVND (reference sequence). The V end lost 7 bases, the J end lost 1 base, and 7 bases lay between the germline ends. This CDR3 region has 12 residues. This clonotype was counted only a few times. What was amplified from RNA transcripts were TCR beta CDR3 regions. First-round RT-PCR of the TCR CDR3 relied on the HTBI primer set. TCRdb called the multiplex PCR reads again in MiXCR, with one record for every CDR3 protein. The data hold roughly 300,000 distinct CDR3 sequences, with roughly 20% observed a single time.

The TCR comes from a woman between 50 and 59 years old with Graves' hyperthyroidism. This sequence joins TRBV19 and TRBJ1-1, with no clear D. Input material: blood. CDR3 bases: TGTGCCAGTATGTGGCAGAACACTGAAGCTTTCTTT. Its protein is CASMWQNTEAFF.